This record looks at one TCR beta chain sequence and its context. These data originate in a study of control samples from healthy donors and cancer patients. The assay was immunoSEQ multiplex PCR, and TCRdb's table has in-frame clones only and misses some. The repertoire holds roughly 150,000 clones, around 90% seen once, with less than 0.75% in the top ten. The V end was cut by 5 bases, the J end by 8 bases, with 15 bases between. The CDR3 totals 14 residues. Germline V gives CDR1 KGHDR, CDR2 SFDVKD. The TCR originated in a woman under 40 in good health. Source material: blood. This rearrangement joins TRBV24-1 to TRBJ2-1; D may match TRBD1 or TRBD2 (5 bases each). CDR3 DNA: TGTGCCACCAGTGTTGGGGGAGTGGTAGATGAGCAGTTCTTC. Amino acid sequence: CATSVGGVVDEQFF.